This is a list of T cell receptor beta chains from one sample in a study of cytomegalovirus exposure and HLA in healthy donors. This table comes from immunoSEQ multiplex PCR, and its TCRdb copy is limited to in-frame clones, with some not included. This table holds some 150,000 clones, around 9.7% found once. The sequenced material came from PBMCs. These receptors came from a man aged 50 to 59 in good health and CMV-seronegative. The CDR3 runs from the conserved cysteine through the conserved F or W. The order of the fields is D gene, clone size, J gene, V gene, CDR3 protein, CDR3 DNA. A D gene is named only where the DNA matches it firmly. Rows give clone size only sometimes, using once, few, many, or a class for an expanded clone.

TRBD1 | few | TRBJ1-4 | TRBV2 | CASSEGGQDYNEKLFF | TGTGCCAGCAGTGAAGGGGGACAGGATTATAATGAAAAACTGTTTTTT
TRBD1 | few | TRBJ1-5 | TRBV6-6 | CASSYGQGGSNQPQHF | TGTGCCAGCAGTTACGGACAGGGAGGGAGCAATCAGCCCCAGCATTTT
TRBD1 | . | TRBJ2-1 | TRBV2 | CASRKGGTSSNEQFF | TGTGCCAGCAGAAAAGGGGGCACCTCTAGCAATGAGCAGTTCTTC
. | few | TRBJ2-7 | TRBV4-1 | CASSQDSPKVTYEQYF | TGCGCCAGCAGCCAAGATTCCCCTAAAGTTACCTACGAGCAGTACTTC
TRBD1 | . | TRBJ2-7 | TRBV19 | CASTPRDRGAEEQYF | TGTGCCAGTACCCCCCGGGACAGGGGAGCGGAAGAGCAGTACTTC
TRBD1 | few | TRBJ2-1 | TRBV6-1 | CASRSGQALYNEQFF | TGTGCCTCCCGTTCTGGACAGGCCCTCTACAATGAGCAGTTCTTC
. | few | TRBJ2-2 | TRBV7-9 | CASSLGVGTGELFF | TGTGCCAGCAGCCTCGGGGTTGGCACCGGGGAGCTGTTTTTT
TRBD2 | . | TRBJ2-4 | TRBV28 | CASSLMGLAGGKNIQYF | TGTGCCAGCAGTCTAATGGGACTAGCGGGCGGCAAAAACATTCAGTACTTC
TRBD2 | few | TRBJ2-5 | TRBV19 | CASSMRAGGETQYF | TGTGCCAGTAGTATGAGGGCGGGAGGAGAGACCCAGTACTTC
TRBD1 | . | TRBJ2-7 | TRBV25-1 | CASSDWGQGKGEQYF | TGTGCCAGCAGTGATTGGGGACAGGGGAAAGGCGAGCAGTACTTC
. | . | TRBJ1-3 | TRBV2 | CASSGARSGNTIYF | TGTGCCAGCAGTGGAGCGCGATCTGGAAACACCATATATTTT
. | . | TRBJ1-5 | TRBV18 | CASSPSGERQPQHF | TGTGCCAGCTCACCCTCCGGGGAGCGACAGCCCCAGCATTTT
TRBD2 | few | TRBJ2-5 | TRBV5-6 | CASSTRTSGIMEETQYF | TGTGCCAGCAGCACAAGGACTAGCGGGATAATGGAAGAGACCCAGTACTTC
TRBD1 | . | TRBJ1-1 | TRBV6-1 | CATIYNRGNTEAFF | TGTGCCACCATCTATAACAGGGGAAACACTGAAGCTTTCTTT
TRBD2 | . | TRBJ2-2 | TRBV10-2 | CASSEASSGASGELFF | TGCGCCAGCAGTGAAGCGTCTAGCGGGGCCTCCGGGGAGCTGTTTTTT
TRBD1 | . | TRBJ2-6 | TRBV7-3 | CASSSSDRVPLSGANVLTF | TGTGCCAGCAGCTCTTCCGACAGGGTCCCTCTCTCTGGGGCCAACGTCCTGACTTTC
. | few | TRBJ1-5 | TRBV19 | CASGTSGNSNQPQHF | TGTGCCAGCGGAACCTCAGGGAATAGCAATCAGCCCCAGCATTTT
. | few | TRBJ2-3 | TRBV29-1 | CSSGDKASTDTQYF | TGCAGCTCCGGGGACAAAGCTAGCACAGATACGCAGTATTTT
TRBD1 | few | TRBJ2-1 | TRBV12-5 | CASGPGQGIYNEQFF | TGTGCTAGTGGGCCGGGACAGGGGATATACAATGAGCAGTTCTTC
. | . | TRBJ2-5 | TRBV7-3 | CASSLTQQETQYF | TGTGCCAGCAGCTTAACCCAACAAGAGACCCAGTACTTC
. | . | TRBJ2-5 | TRBV18 | CASSPGGGQETQYF | TGTGCCAGCTCCCCAGGGGGAGGCCAAGAGACCCAGTACTTC
. | . | TRBJ2-5 | TRBV28 | CASSSETQYF | TGTGCCAGCAGTTCGGAGACCCAGTACTTC
. | . | TRBJ2-2 | TRBV19 | CASSTTGANTGELFF | TGTGCCAGTAGTACGACAGGAGCGAACACCGGGGAGCTGTTTTTT
. | few | TRBJ2-1 | TRBV11-2 | CASSYGGRNEQFF | TGTGCCAGCAGCTACGGTGGGCGCAATGAGCAGTTCTTC
. | few | TRBJ1-4 | TRBV28 | CASRPLTGKRLFF | TGTGCCAGCAGACCCCTCACCGGGAAGAGACTGTTTTTT
TRBD2 | few | TRBJ2-5 | TRBV7-3 | CASSRLAGQETQYF | TGTGCCAGCAGCCGACTAGCGGGGCAAGAGACCCAGTACTTC
TRBD1 | few | TRBJ2-7 | TRBV30 | CACRRQGNYEQYF | TGTGCCTGCAGAAGACAGGGGAACTACGAGCAGTACTTC
. | few | TRBJ1-2 | TRBV25-1 | CASSPGSGYTF | TGTGCCAGCAGCCCCGGGTCTGGCTACACCTTC
TRBD1 | . | TRBJ1-1 | TRBV7-3 | CASSLTTGPAEAFF | TGTGCCAGCAGCTTAACGACAGGGCCCGCTGAAGCTTTCTTT
. | . | TRBJ2-3 | TRBV6-4 | CASSDSRDTDTQYF | TGTGCCAGCAGTGACTCGCGGGACACAGATACGCAGTATTTT
TRBD1 | . | TRBJ2-3 | TRBV15 | CATSRVTGGSDTQYF | TGTGCCACCAGCAGGGTGACAGGGGGCAGCGATACGCAGTATTTT
. | . | TRBJ2-1 | TRBV6-6 | CASSYSGGSDEQFF | TGTGCCAGCAGTTACTCGGGAGGTTCGGATGAGCAGTTCTTC
TRBD1 | few | TRBJ2-6 | TRBV30 | CAWDRDGPNVLTF | TGTGCCTGGGACAGGGACGGGCCCAACGTCCTGACTTTC
TRBD2 | . | TRBJ2-2 | TRBV9 | CASNNPGLGSGELFF | TGTGCCAGCAACAACCCGGGACTAGGTTCCGGGGAGCTGTTTTTT
TRBD2 | few | TRBJ2-7 | TRBV13 | CASSASGTSSEQYF | TGTGCCAGCAGCGCCTCCGGGACTAGTAGCGAGCAGTACTTC
. | . | TRBJ1-5 | TRBV28 | CASRTPRGRNQPQHF | TGTGCCAGCAGAACCCCCAGGGGACGGAATCAGCCCCAGCATTTT
. | . | TRBJ2-7 | TRBV29-1 | CSVVGFRGNSYEQYF | TGCAGCGTTGTAGGTTTCAGGGGCAACTCCTACGAGCAGTACTTC
. | few | TRBJ2-7 | TRBV6-6 | CASSYSEGAGEQYF | TGTGCCAGCAGTTACTCGGAGGGGGCCGGCGAGCAGTACTTC
TRBD2 | . | TRBJ2-1 | TRBV2 | CASRETSGRRNEQFF | TGTGCCAGCAGGGAGACTAGCGGGAGGCGAAATGAGCAGTTCTTC
TRBD1 | . | TRBJ2-3 | TRBV7-8 | CASSLTPGQGSTDTQYF | TGTGCCAGCAGCTTAACCCCGGGACAGGGGTCCACAGATACGCAGTATTTT
. | few | TRBJ1-2 | TRBV6-1 | CASSDLEEYGYTF | TGTGCCAGCAGTGACCTAGAGGAATATGGCTACACCTTC
TRBD1 | . | TRBJ2-7 | TRBV7-9 | CASSALGQAIEQYF | TGTGCCAGCAGCGCCTTGGGACAGGCTATCGAGCAGTACTTC
. | . | TRBJ2-7 | TRBV2 | CASSSTASEQYF | TGTGCCAGCAGTTCAACCGCGTCTGAGCAGTACTTC
TRBD2 | . | TRBJ2-1 | TRBV7-6 | CASSPEGLAVTNEQFF | TGTGCCAGCAGCCCCGAGGGGCTAGCGGTTACGAATGAGCAGTTCTTC
TRBD2 | few | TRBJ2-7 | TRBV5-1 | CASRREEGSYEQYF | TGCGCCAGCAGACGGGAGGAGGGGTCCTACGAGCAGTACTTC
. | few | TRBJ1-2 | TRBV30 | CALRQRANYGYTF | TGTGCCTTAAGACAGAGAGCTAACTATGGCTACACCTTC
TRBD2 | . | TRBJ2-1 | TRBV10-3 | CAITQGLAREQFF | TGTGCCATCACCCAGGGACTAGCGAGGGAGCAGTTCTTC
TRBD2 | . | TRBJ2-1 | TRBV9 | CASSVEWEGHNEQFF | TGTGCCAGCAGCGTAGAGTGGGAGGGCCACAATGAGCAGTTCTTC
TRBD1 | . | TRBJ1-1 | TRBV19 | CASSIRQGANTEAFF | TGTGCCAGTAGTATCCGACAGGGGGCGAACACTGAAGCTTTCTTT
. | few | TRBJ1-1 | TRBV5-1 | CASSLVSLNTEAFF | TGCGCCAGCAGCTTGGTATCGTTGAACACTGAAGCTTTCTTT
. | few | TRBJ1-1 | TRBV5-6 | CASSSATEPLTMAFF | TGTGCCAGCAGCTCTGCGACAGAGCCACTGACAATGGCTTTCTTT
. | few | TRBJ2-1 | TRBV5-1 | CASSLGTGGANSGGYNEQFF | TGCGCCAGCAGCTTGGGAACAGGGGGCGCGAATAGCGGGGGGTACAATGAGCAGTTCTTC
. | . | TRBJ2-7 | TRBV7-9 | CASSPGIRSYEQYF | TGTGCCAGCAGCCCGGGGATAAGGTCCTACGAGCAGTACTTC
TRBD2 | . | TRBJ2-2 | TRBV7-2 | CASSLRTSGSNTGELFF | TGTGCCAGCAGCCTGCGGACTAGCGGGTCCAACACCGGGGAGCTGTTTTTT
TRBD1 | few | TRBJ2-5 | TRBV5-1 | CASRLRTGGSQETQYF | TGCGCCAGCAGGCTTCGGACAGGGGGCTCCCAAGAGACCCAGTACTTC
. | few | TRBJ1-2 | TRBV21-1 | CASSIKRPLRNGYTF | TGTGCCAGCAGCATTAAGCGACCATTGAGGAATGGCTACACCTTC
. | . | TRBJ1-5 | TRBV7-9 | CASSLRDSNQPQHF | TGTGCCAGCAGCCTGAGGGATAGCAATCAGCCCCAGCATTTT
TRBD1 | . | TRBJ2-7 | TRBV7-6 | CASSLGPGTGNHEQYF | TGTGCCAGCAGCTTGGGACCCGGGACAGGGAACCACGAGCAGTACTTC
. | few | TRBJ1-1 | TRBV5-4 | CASSYTGSGWNTEAFF | TGTGCCAGCAGCTATACCGGGAGTGGGTGGAACACTGAAGCTTTCTTT